These 27 T cell receptor beta chains originate from one sample sequenced in a study of T cell responses to AZD1222 COVID-19 vaccine (dated by TCRdb to about 2021). The sample's time point label, decoded: about 28 days (+/-7) after the second vaccine dose. Library prep was done by the immunoSEQ multiplex PCR assay. TCRdb limited this immuneACCESS table to in-frame rearrangements with V and J called. A share of clones is missing; checked studies link under half to unresolved V genes, and the rest is unexplained. Across this sample there are around 100,000 clones, with approximately 88% seen only once. Under 6.5% of the sample comes from the top ten. This sample comprised peripheral blood, obtained 28 days after the second AZD1222 dose. These receptors were collected from an adult who received the AZD1222 COVID-19 vaccine.

CDR3: CASGGANRVNEKLFF. DNA for the CDR3: TGTGCCAGCGGGGGGGCGAACAGGGTTAATGAAAAACTGTTTTTT. This sequence joins TRBV7-9 and TRBJ1-4, with D tentatively TRBD1 (6 bases). V shed 8 bases and J shed 4 bases, with 17 bases lying between them. The CDR3 contains 15 residues. Germline V gene lookup returns CDR1 SEHNR and CDR2 FQNEAQ (reference sequence).

The chain recombines TRBV11-2 with TRBJ2-2; 10 nucleotides agree with TRBD2. The CDR3 is made up of 16 amino acids. In germline, CDR1 is SGHAT, CDR2 FQNNGV. J lost 4 bases, V lost 2 bases, and 4 bases had no gene match. CDR3 region: CASSLYSGGATGELFF. The CDR3 bases are TGTGCCAGCAGCTTATACAGCGGGGGGGCCACCGGGGAGCTGTTTTTT.

The rearrangement uses TRBV4-3 and TRBJ1-2; the D is unclear. Between the trimmed V and J ends, which lost 1 base and 3 bases, there was a span of 12 bases. CDR1 LGHNA and CDR2 YSLEER come from the germline V gene. CDR3 length: 15 amino acids. The CDR3 protein is CASSQVDRPDYGYTF. Here the CDR3 DNA reads TGCGCCAGCAGCCAAGTAGATAGGCCCGACTATGGCTACACCTTC.

The chain links TRBV29-1 to TRBJ2-3, with D perhaps matching TRBD2 (6 bases). This CDR3 comprises 13 residues. V was clipped by 6 bases and J by 3 bases, with 13 bases between them. Per germline, CDR1 SQVTM and CDR2 ANQGSEA. The CDR3 nucleotides are TGCAGCGTCGTCCCTGGGAGGACAGATACGCAGTATTTT. Translating it yields CSVVPGRTDTQYF.

The chain links TRBV6-1 to TRBJ1-6; D is unresolved. The CDR3 sequence is 14 residues long. Trimming left V 2 bases short and J 9 bases short, with 11 bases between. CDR1 is MNHNS and CDR2 is SASEGT in the germline V gene. Written as DNA, the CDR3 is TGTGCCAGCAGTGAAAACGGTTTGTCTTCACCCCTCCACTTT. It translates to CASSENGLSSPLHF.

About this clone: Other nucleotide sequences from this sample produce the same CDR3. The CDR3 is CASSPGGGNQPQHF. CDR3 DNA sequence: TGTGCCAGCAGCCCAGGGGGCGGCAATCAGCCCCAGCATTTT. The chain uses TRBV7-2 and TRBJ1-5; 8 bases match TRBD1. Germline trimming cut 5 bases from V and 2 bases from J; bases unmatched to any gene: 2. CDR1 and CDR2 (germline): SGHTA, FQGNSA. CDR3 length: 14 residues.

V gene TRBV5-1 combines with J gene TRBJ1-2; D gene uncertain. Trimming took off 0 bases at V and 3 bases at J, with 6 bases between the two ends. Germline V gene data show CDR1 as SGHRS and CDR2 as YFSETQ. This CDR3 comprises 13 residues. The CDR3 nucleotides read TGCGCCAGCAGCTTGGAGACCCACTATGGCTACACCTTC. Its protein is CASSLETHYGYTF.

The V gene is TRBV21-1, the J gene TRBJ2-7. TRBV21-1 is a listed pseudogene. The CDR3 contains 14 residues. Written as DNA, the CDR3 is TGTGCCAGCACACGGGGCAGGGAGATCCACGAGCAGTACTTC. Translating gives CASTRGREIHEQYF.

The chain carries TRBV6-4 and TRBJ1-1, with D perhaps TRBD1 (5 bases). Germline V lookup: CDR1 MRHNA, CDR2 SNTAGT. The CDR3 has 15 amino acids. Trimming stripped 3 bases from V and 3 bases from J, with 14 bases between. The CDR3 loop is CASSDSAGPYTEAFF. The CDR3, as DNA: TGTGCCAGCAGTGATTCGGCGGGACCTTACACTGAAGCTTTCTTT.

Here the CDR3 reads CASSIGRGNSPLHF. DNA of the CDR3: TGCGCCAGCAGCATCGGCAGGGGAAATTCACCCCTCCACTTT. This chain connects TRBV5-1 to TRBJ1-6, with D perhaps matching TRBD1 (6 bases). The germline gives CDR1 SGHRS, CDR2 YFSETQ. The length of the CDR3 is 14 residues. V lost 4 bases and J 7 bases, leaving 12 bases between the germline ends. Full variable domain (remainder filled in from reference TRBV5-1 and TRBJ1-6): KAGVTQTPRYLIKTRGQQVTLSCSPISGHRSVSWYQQTPGQGLQFLFEYFSETQRNKGNFPGRFSGRQFSNSRSEMNVSTLELGDSALYLCASSIGRGNSPLHFGNGTRLTVT.

Written as DNA, the CDR3 is TGTGCCAGCAGCTCAGTTGTAGGTACCGGGGAGCTGTTTTTT. Amino acids: CASSSVVGTGELFF. The chain combines TRBV7-9 with TRBJ2-2, with D uncertain. The CDR3 runs 14 residues. Per germline, CDR1 SEHNR and CDR2 FQNEAQ (reference sequence). The V and J ends lost 4 bases and 5 bases respectively, with 11 bases between them.

This chain uses TRBV7-9 with TRBJ2-5, with D possibly matching TRBD2 (5 bases). In germline, CDR1 is SEHNR, CDR2 FQNEAQ (reference sequence). With 5 bases removed from V and 1 base from J, the gap between germline ends came to 17 bases. The CDR3 sequence is 16 residues long. The CDR3 region is CASSTSLGGGQETQYF. Here the CDR3 DNA reads TGTGCCAGCAGCACCTCCCTCGGCGGAGGCCAAGAGACCCAGTACTTC.

The chain uses TRBV7-2 and TRBJ2-1; possibly TRBD2 for D (6 bases). The germline V gene has CDR1 SGHTA and CDR2 FQGNSA. Trimming took 1 base from V and 6 from J, leaving 10 bases between them. The length of the CDR3 is 14 residues. The CDR3 bases are TGTGCCAGCAGCTTAGGTCACGGGGGCAATGAGCAGTTCTTC. Translating it yields CASSLGHGGNEQFF. Filled out from reference TRBV7-2 and TRBJ2-1, the complete variable domain reads GAGVSQSPSNKVTEKGKDVELRCDPISGHTALYWYRQSLGQGLEFLIYFQGNSAPDKSGLPSDRFSAERTGGSVSTLTIQRTQQEDSAVYLCASSLGHGGNEQFFGPGTRLTVL.

On this clone: Other nucleotide sequences from this sample produce the same CDR3. This chain uses TRBV27 with TRBJ1-1; unclear D gene. V shed 4 bases and J shed 1 base, with 7 bases lying between them. The CDR3 loop spans 13 amino acids. CDR1 is MNHEY and CDR2 is SMNVEV in the germline V gene (reference sequence). CDR3 nucleotides: TGTGCCAGCAGTTACCGGGAGAACACTGAAGCTTTCTTT. Translated, it gives CASSYRENTEAFF.

This sequence joins TRBV10-2 and TRBJ1-3, with D perhaps matching TRBD1 (5 bases). Trimming took off 3 bases at V and 0 bases at J, with 9 bases between the two ends. The germline gives CDR1 WSHSY, CDR2 SAAADI. The CDR3 length is 15 residues. In DNA form, the CDR3 reads TGCGCCAGCAGTGACCCGACAGACTCTGGAAACACCATATATTTT. This codes for CASSDPTDSGNTIYF.

This chain links TRBV7-8 with TRBJ2-5; D gene ambiguous. The CDR3 extends over 15 amino acids. Trimming pared 1 base from V and 4 bases from J, leaving 13 bases between. CDR1 and CDR2 from the germline V gene are SGHVS and FQNEAQ. CDR3 bases: TGTGCCAGCAGCTTAGACCCAACCCAGCGAGAGACCCAGTACTTC. Protein: CASSLDPTQRETQYF. Full variable domain (missing parts from reference TRBV7-8 and TRBJ2-5): GAGVSQSPRYKVAKRGQDVALRCDPISGHVSLFWYQQALGQGPEFLTYFQNEAQLDKSGLPSDRFFAERPEGSVSTLKIQRTQQEDSAVYLCASSLDPTQRETQYFGPGTRLLVL.

The V call is TRBV6-5, the J call TRBJ1-2; D is ambiguous. Per germline, CDR1 MNHEY and CDR2 SVGAGI. This CDR3 spans 13 amino acids. V gave up 6 bases and J gave up 0 bases, with 8 bases separating them. Here the CDR3 reads CASRQESNYGYTF. CDR3 nucleotides: TGTGCCAGCAGGCAGGAATCTAACTATGGCTACACCTTC.

The CDR3 DNA reads as TGTGCCACAGCTTTCAGCCTTGGCGCGGGGAACACCGGGGAGCTGTTTTTT. Translating gives CATAFSLGAGNTGELFF. The V call is TRBV7-9, the J call TRBJ2-2; D perhaps matches TRBD2 (5 bases). V was shortened by 10 bases and J by 1 base, with 22 bases between the two germline ends. CDR3 length: 17 residues. Germline CDR1 and CDR2: SEHNR and FQNEAQ (reference sequence).

The chain uses TRBV15 and TRBJ1-5, with 7 bases identical to TRBD1. From germline, CDR1 is LNHNV and CDR2 YYDKDF (reference sequence). The length of the CDR3 is 16 residues. J gave up 2 bases and V 1 base, and 5 bases lay outside the gene matches. The CDR3 sequence: CATSRVRQGGNQPQHF. In DNA, the CDR3 is TGTGCCACCAGCAGAGTTCGACAGGGAGGCAATCAGCCCCAGCATTTT.

This chain uses TRBV7-9 with TRBJ1-6; D is possibly TRBD1 (5 bases). The CDR3 is 15 amino acids. Trimming took 6 bases from V and 7 from J, leaving 16 bases between them. CDR1 is SEHNR, CDR2 FQNEAQ, per germline (reference sequence). The CDR3 reads CASRGTERLNSPLHF. The CDR3 DNA follows: TGTGCCAGCAGGGGGACGGAACGCCTAAATTCACCCCTCCACTTT.

CDR3 bases: TGTGCCAGTAGTAGAGGGAGCGGGGGCCAAGAGACCCAGTACTTC. Its protein is CASSRGSGGQETQYF. The V gene is TRBV19, the J gene TRBJ2-5; 8 nucleotides align to TRBD2. Germline V lookup: CDR1 LNHDA, CDR2 SQIVND (reference sequence). V dropped 4 bases and J dropped 1; count of bases not matched to a gene: 5. This CDR3 is 15 amino acids long.

The genes are TRBV9 and TRBJ2-1; TRBD2 matches at 14 bases. The V gene's germline CDR1 is SGDLS and CDR2 YYNGEE. This CDR3 contains 17 residues. Trimming cost V 3 bases and J 3 bases; bases outside gene matches: 5. CDR3 residues: CASSDGLAGGGYNEQFF. CDR3 coding DNA: TGTGCCAGCAGCGATGGACTAGCGGGGGGCGGCTACAATGAGCAGTTCTTC.

This chain joins TRBV5-1 and TRBJ1-5, with D hard to call. Trimming removed 0 bases from V and 1 base from J, with 5 bases in between. The germline gives CDR1 SGHRS, CDR2 YFSETQ. This CDR3 has 14 residues. The CDR3 sequence is CASSLGQSNQPQHF. The CDR3 nucleotides read TGCGCCAGCAGCTTGGGGCAGAGCAATCAGCCCCAGCATTTT.

This chain joins TRBV9 and TRBJ1-2; 7 bases line up with TRBD1. V lost 3 bases and J lost 3; bases outside the gene matches: 5. The CDR3 covers 14 residues. Germline CDR1 and CDR2: SGDLS and YYNGEE. The CDR3 DNA reads as TGTGCCAGCAGCGAGAGACAGGGCCACTATGGCTACACCTTC. Amino acid sequence: CASSERQGHYGYTF.

Written as DNA, the CDR3 is TGTGCCAGCAGTTTTCTAGCTAACTATGGCTACACCTTC. Its translation: CASSFLANYGYTF. This chain uses TRBV6-2 or TRBV6-3 with TRBJ1-2; the D is unclear. The CDR3 has 13 amino acids. Per germline, CDR1 MNHEY and CDR2 SVGEGT. V was trimmed by 4 bases and J by 0 bases, leaving 6 bases between them.

The chain couples TRBV10-3 to TRBJ1-3, with D hard to call. The CDR3 spans 17 residues. V lost 5 bases and J lost 0, with 17 bases in between. In germline, CDR1 is ENHRY, CDR2 SYGVKD. CDR3 in DNA: TGTGCCATCAGTCTATCCCGGCCGGCAACCTCTGGAAACACCATATATTTT. This encodes CAISLSRPATSGNTIYF.

This chain uses TRBV19 with TRBJ2-1; D uncertain. Germline V lookup: CDR1 LNHDA, CDR2 SQIVND (reference sequence). CDR3 length equals 12 residues. Trimming removed 3 bases at V and 7 bases at J, with 7 bases between. The CDR3 coding sequence is TGTGCCAGTAGTATTAGTTTGAATGAGCAGTTCTTC. Its protein product is CASSISLNEQFF.